This T cell receptor beta chain derives from a study of glioma-infiltrating T cells after dendritic cell vaccination. Time point here: after dendritic cell vaccination, including at tumor progression/relapse. The primer mix had 60 V beta and 13 J beta primers. Sequencing used immunoSEQ multiplex PCR; TCRdb keeps in-frame clones, though not all of them. The sample comprises more than 85,000 clones, around 90% of which are singletons, and more than 2.5% rests with the top ten. V shed 2 bases and J shed 6 bases, with 9 bases lying between them. The CDR3 spans 13 residues. Per germline, CDR1 SGDLS and CDR2 YYNGEE.

The input for sequencing was blood, taken after dendritic cell vaccination. The chain is built from TRBV9 and TRBJ2-1, with D tentatively TRBD2 (6 bases). The receptor was derived from a human donor with glioblastoma. The CDR3 here is CASSVWGGNEQFF. CDR3 bases: TGTGCCAGCAGCGTTTGGGGAGGCAATGAGCAGTTCTTC. The full variable domain, completed using reference TRBV9 and TRBJ2-1, is DSGVTQTPKHLITATGQRVTLRCSPRSGDLSVYWYQQSLDQGLQFLIQYYNGEERAKGNILERFSAQQFPDLHSELNLSSLELGDSALYFCASSVWGGNEQFFGPGTRLTVL.